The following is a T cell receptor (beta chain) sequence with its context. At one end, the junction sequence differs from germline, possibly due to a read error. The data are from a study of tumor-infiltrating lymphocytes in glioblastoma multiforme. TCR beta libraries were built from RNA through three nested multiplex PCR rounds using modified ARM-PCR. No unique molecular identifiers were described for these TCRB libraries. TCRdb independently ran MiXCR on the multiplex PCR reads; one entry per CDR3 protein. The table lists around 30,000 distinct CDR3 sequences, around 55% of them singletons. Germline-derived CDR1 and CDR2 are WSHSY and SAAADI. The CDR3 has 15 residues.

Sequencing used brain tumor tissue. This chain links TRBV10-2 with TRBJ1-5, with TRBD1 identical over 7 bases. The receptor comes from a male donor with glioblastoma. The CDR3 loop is CASGPLATGYQPQQF. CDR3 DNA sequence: TGCGCCAGCGGACCCTTGGCGACAGGGTATCAGCCCCAGCAATTT.